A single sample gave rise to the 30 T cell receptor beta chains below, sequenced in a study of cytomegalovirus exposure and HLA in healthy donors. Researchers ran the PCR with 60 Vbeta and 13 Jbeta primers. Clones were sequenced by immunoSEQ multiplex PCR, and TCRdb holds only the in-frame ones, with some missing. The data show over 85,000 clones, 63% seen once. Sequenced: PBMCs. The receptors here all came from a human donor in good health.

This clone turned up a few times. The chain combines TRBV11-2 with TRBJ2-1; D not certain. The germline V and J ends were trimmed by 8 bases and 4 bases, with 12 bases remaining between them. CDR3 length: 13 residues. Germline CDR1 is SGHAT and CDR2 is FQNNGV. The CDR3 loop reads CASAEEVYNEQFF. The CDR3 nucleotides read TGTGCCAGCGCGGAAGAGGTTTACAATGAGCAGTTCTTC.

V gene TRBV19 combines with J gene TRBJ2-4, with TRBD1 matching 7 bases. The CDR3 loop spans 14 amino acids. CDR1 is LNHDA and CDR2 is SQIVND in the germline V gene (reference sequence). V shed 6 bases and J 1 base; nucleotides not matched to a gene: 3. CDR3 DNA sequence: TGTGCCAGTAGCCTACAGGGGGCCAAAAACATTCAGTACTTC. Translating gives CASSLQGAKNIQYF.

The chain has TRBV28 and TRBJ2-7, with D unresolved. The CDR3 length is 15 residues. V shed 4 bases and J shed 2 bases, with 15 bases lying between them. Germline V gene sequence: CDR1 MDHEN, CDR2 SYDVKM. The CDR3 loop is CASSSSGGGTYEQYF. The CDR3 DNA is TGTGCCAGCAGTTCATCTGGTGGCGGCACCTACGAGCAGTACTTC. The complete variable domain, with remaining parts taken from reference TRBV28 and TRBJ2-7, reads DVKVTQSSRYLVKRTGEKVFLECVQDMDHENMFWYRQDPGLGLRLIYFSYDVKMKEKGDIPEGYSVSREKKERFSLILESASTNQTSMYLCASSSSGGGTYEQYFGPGTRLTVT.

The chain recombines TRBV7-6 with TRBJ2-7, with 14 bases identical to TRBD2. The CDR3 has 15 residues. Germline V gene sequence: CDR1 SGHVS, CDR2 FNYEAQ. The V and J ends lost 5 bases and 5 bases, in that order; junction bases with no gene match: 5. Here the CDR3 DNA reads TGTGCCAGCAGCCCCGGGACTAGCGGGAGTAACGAGCAGTACTTC. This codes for CASSPGTSGSNEQYF.

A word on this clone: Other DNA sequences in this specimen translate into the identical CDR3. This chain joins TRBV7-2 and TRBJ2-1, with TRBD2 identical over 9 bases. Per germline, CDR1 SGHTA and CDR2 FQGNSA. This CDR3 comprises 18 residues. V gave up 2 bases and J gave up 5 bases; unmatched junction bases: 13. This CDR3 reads CASSLLRLAGLGDNEQFF. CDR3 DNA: TGTGCCAGCAGCTTACTTCGGCTAGCGGGACTAGGGGACAATGAGCAGTTCTTC.

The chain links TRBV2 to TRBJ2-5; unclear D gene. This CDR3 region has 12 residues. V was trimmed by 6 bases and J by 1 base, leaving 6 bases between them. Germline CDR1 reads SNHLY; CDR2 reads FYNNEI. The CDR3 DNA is TGTGCCAGCAGAGAACGCCAAGAGACCCAGTACTTC. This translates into CASRERQETQYF.

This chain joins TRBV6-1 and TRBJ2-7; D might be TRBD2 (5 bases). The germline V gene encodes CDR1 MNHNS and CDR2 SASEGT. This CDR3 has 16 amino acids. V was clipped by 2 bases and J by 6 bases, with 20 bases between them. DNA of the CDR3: TGTGCCAGCAGTGAACTAGAGGGTGAACGTTTCTCCGAGCAGTACTTC. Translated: CASSELEGERFSEQYF.

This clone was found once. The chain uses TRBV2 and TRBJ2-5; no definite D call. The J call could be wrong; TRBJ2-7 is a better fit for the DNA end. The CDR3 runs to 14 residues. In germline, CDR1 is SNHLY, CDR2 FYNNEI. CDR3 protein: CASSEDPGPYEQYF. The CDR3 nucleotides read TGTGCCAGCAGTGAAGATCCGGGTCCCTACGAGCAGTACTTC.

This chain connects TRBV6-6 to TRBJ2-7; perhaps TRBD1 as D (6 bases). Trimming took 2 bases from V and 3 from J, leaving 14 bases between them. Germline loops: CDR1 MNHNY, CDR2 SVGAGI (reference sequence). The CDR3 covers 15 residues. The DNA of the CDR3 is TGTGCCAGCAGTTACCCGACGACAGGCATCTACGAGCAGTACTTC. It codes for CASSYPTTGIYEQYF.

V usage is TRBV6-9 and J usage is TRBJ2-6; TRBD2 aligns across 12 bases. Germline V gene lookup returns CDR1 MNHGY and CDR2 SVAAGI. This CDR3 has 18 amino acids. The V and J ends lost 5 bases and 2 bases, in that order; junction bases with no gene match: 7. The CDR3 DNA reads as TGTGCCAGCAGTCATCCGACTAGCGGGAGTACTGGGGCCAACGTCCTGACTTTC. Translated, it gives CASSHPTSGSTGANVLTF.

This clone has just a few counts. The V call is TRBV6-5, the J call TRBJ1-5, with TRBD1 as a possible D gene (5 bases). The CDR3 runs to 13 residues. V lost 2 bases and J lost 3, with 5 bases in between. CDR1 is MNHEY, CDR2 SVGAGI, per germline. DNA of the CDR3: TGTGCCAGCAGTTACGGACACAATCAGCCCCAGCATTTT. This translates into CASSYGHNQPQHF.

For the CDR3, the DNA is TGCGCCAGCAGCTTTGCGGGGGGCGACGAGCAGTACTTC. Amino acids: CASSFAGGDEQYF. The chain links TRBV5-1 to TRBJ2-7; 8 bases are a match to TRBD2. With V trimmed by 2 bases and J by 5 bases, 3 bases remained unmatched. The CDR3 sequence is 13 residues long. The V gene's germline CDR1 is SGHRS and CDR2 YFSETQ.

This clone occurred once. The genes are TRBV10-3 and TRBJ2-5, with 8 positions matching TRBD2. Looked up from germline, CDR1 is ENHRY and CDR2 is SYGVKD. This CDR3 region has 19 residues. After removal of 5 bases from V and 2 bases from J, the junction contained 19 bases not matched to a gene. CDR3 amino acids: CAISKTSETLGGAQETQYF. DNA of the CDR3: TGTGCCATCAGTAAGACTAGCGAAACCCTCGGGGGGGCTCAAGAGACCCAGTACTTC.

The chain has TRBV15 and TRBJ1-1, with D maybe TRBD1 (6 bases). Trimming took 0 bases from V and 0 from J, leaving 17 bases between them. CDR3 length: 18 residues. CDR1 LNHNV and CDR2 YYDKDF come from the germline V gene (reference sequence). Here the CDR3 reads CATSRERTAGHMNTEAFF. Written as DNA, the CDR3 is TGTGCCACCAGCAGAGAGAGGACAGCTGGGCACATGAACACTGAAGCTTTCTTT.

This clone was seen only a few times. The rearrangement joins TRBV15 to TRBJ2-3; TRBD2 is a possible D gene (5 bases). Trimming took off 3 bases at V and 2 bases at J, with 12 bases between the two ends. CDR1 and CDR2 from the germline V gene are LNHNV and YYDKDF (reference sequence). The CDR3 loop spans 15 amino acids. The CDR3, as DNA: TGTGCCACCAGCAGGAGGGCGGATCCCACAGATACGCAGTATTTT. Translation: CATSRRADPTDTQYF.

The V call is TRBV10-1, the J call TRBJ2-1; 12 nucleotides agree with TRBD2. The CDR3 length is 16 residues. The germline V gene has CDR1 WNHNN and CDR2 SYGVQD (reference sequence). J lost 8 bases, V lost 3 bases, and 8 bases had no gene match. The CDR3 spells CASSDGASGRADEQFF. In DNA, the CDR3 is TGCGCCAGCAGTGATGGCGCTAGCGGGAGGGCAGATGAGCAGTTCTTC.

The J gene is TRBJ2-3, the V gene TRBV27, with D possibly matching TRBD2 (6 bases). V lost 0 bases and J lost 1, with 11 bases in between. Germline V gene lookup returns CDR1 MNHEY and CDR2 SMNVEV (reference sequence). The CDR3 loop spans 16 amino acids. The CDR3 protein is CASSLSPSDRTDTQYF. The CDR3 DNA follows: TGTGCCAGCAGTTTATCTCCTAGCGATCGCACAGATACGCAGTATTTT.

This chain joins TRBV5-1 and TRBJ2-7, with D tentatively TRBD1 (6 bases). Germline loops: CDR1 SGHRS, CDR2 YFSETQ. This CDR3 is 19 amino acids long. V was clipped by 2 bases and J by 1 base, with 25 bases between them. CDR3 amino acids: CASSLDSGARGGWSYEQYF. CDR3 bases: TGCGCCAGCAGCTTAGACTCCGGGGCCAGAGGGGGTTGGTCCTACGAGCAGTACTTC.

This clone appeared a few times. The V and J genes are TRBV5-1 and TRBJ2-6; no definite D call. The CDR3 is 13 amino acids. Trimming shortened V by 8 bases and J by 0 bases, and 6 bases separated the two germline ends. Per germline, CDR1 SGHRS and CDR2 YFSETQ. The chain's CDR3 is CASRYSGANVLTF. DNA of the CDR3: TGCGCCAGTAGATACTCTGGGGCCAACGTCCTGACTTTC.

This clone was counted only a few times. The CDR3 coding sequence is TGTGCCAGCAGTCTGGGGGGTCCGAGCAACTATGGCTACACCTTC. Translating it yields CASSLGGPSNYGYTF. The genes are TRBV6-5 and TRBJ1-2; D might be TRBD1 (5 bases). Trimming stripped 5 bases from V and 2 bases from J, with 15 bases between. The CDR3 runs 15 residues. CDR1 is MNHEY and CDR2 is SVGAGI in the germline V gene.

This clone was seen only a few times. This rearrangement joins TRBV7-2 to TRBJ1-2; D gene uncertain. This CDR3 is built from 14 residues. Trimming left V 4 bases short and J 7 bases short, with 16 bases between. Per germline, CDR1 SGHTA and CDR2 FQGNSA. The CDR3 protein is CASSSPYQVSGYTF. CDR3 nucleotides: TGTGCCAGCAGCTCCCCGTATCAGGTCTCTGGCTACACCTTC.

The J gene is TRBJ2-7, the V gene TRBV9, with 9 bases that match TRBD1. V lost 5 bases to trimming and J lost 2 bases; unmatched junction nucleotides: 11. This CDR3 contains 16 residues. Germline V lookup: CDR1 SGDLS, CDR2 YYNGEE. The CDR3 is CASSDHPGQGTYEQYF. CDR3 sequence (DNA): TGTGCCAGCAGTGATCATCCGGGACAGGGTACCTACGAGCAGTACTTC.

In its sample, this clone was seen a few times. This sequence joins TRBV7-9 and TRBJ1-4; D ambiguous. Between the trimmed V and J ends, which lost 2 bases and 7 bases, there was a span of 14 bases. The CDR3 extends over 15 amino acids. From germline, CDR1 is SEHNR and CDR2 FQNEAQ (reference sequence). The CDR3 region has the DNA TGTGCCAGCAGCTTACCCGGGTCGGCGGGTGAAAAACTGTTTTTT. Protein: CASSLPGSAGEKLFF.

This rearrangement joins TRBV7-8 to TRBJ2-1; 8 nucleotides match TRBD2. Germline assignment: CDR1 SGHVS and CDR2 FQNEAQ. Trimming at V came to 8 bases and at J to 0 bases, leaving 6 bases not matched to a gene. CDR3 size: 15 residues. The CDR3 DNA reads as TGTGCCAGCGTACGGGCGGGAGGCTCCTACAATGAGCAGTTCTTC. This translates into CASVRAGGSYNEQFF.

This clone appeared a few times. In DNA, the CDR3 is TGTGCCAGCAGTTTCGGCAGGGGGCCTCGAGAGACCCAGTACTTC. It is translated as CASSFGRGPRETQYF. J is TRBJ2-5 and V is TRBV28; 8 bases are a match to TRBD1. This CDR3 contains 15 residues. The germline gives CDR1 MDHEN, CDR2 SYDVKM. J gave up 4 bases and V 3 bases, and 7 bases lay outside the gene matches.

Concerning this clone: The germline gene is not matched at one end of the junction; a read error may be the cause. This CDR3 is CASSLGGTTTGELFF. The CDR3 DNA sequence: TGTGCCAGCAGTTTAGGCGGGACCACAACCGGGGAGTTGTTTTTT. The gene calls are TRBV27 and TRBJ2-2; D might be TRBD2 (6 bases). This CDR3 region has 15 residues. The germline V gene has CDR1 MNHEY and CDR2 SMNVEV (reference sequence).

The CDR3 loop reads CATRLADNEQFF. DNA for the CDR3: TGTGCCACCCGACTAGCGGACAATGAGCAGTTCTTC. The chain links TRBV10-3 to TRBJ2-1, with 9 bases that match TRBD2. The CDR3 is made up of 12 amino acids. Germline V CDR1 and CDR2: ENHRY, SYGVKD. V shed 10 bases and J 5 bases; nucleotides not matched to a gene: 3.

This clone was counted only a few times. The CDR3 nucleotides read TGTGCCAGCAGCCCCAGGGGTGGAAATGAGCAGTTCTTC. This sequence encodes CASSPRGGNEQFF. The chain joins TRBV7-9 to TRBJ2-1; a possible D gene is TRBD1 (6 bases). Germline assignment: CDR1 SEHNR and CDR2 FQNEAQ (reference sequence). Trimming took 5 bases from V and 7 from J, leaving 12 bases between them. The CDR3 covers 13 residues.

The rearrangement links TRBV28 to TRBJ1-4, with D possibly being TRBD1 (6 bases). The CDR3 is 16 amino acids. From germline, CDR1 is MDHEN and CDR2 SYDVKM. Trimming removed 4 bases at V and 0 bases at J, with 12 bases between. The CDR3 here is CASSYPQGSTNEKLFF. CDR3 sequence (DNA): TGTGCCAGCAGTTACCCTCAGGGGTCAACTAATGAAAAACTGTTTTTT. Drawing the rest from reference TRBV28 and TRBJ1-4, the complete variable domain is DVKVTQSSRYLVKRTGEKVFLECVQDMDHENMFWYRQDPGLGLRLIYFSYDVKMKEKGDIPEGYSVSREKKERFSLILESASTNQTSMYLCASSYPQGSTNEKLFFGSGTQLSVL.

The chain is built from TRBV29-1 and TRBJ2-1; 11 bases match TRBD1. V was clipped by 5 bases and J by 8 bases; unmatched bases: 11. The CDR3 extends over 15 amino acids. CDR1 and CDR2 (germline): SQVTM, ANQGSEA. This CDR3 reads CSVNVRDRGVDEQFF. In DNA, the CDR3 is TGCAGCGTTAACGTCCGGGACAGGGGGGTCGATGAGCAGTTCTTC.